This TCR beta chain appears in the sequencing data of a study of cytomegalovirus exposure and HLA in healthy donors. Study outcomes and limitations: The study put roughly 160 TCR beta chains on its list as cytomegalovirus-associated. The authors judged a highly shared variant cluster likely a sequencing artifact.

CDR3 length: 13 amino acids. Germline assignment: CDR1 SNHLY and CDR2 FYNNEI. J gave up 8 bases and V 7 bases, and 9 bases lay outside the gene matches. PCR involved 60 Vbeta and 13 Jbeta primers. TCRdb's table, derived via immunoSEQ multiplex PCR, lists solely in-frame clones and lacks some. The data show approximately 240,000 clones, 70% to 80% seen once. Comment on this clone: Antigen specificity is unknown.

The sequenced material came from PBMCs. The chain is built from TRBV2 and TRBJ1-2, with 8 bases lining up with TRBD1. This TCR came from a woman aged 55-75 years in good health and CMV-seropositive. The CDR3 bases are TGTGCCAGCATAGCATCTACAGGGGGAGGCTACACCTTC. Residues: CASIASTGGGYTF.